The 21 T cell receptor beta chains listed next were all sequenced from one sample in a study of early T cells in non-severe SARS-CoV-2 infection. A single record per CDR3 protein comes from TCRdb applying MiXCR to the 5' RACE reads. Among roughly 20,000 distinct CDR3 sequences listed, approximately 5.4% were seen once. The input for sequencing was whole blood, taken at baseline. Source of these receptors: an adult who was a healthcare worker with PCR-confirmed SARS-CoV-2 infection or an uninfected control (not recorded which).

The J gene is TRBJ1-5, the V gene TRBV19; tentative D call: TRBD1 (5 bases). The V gene's germline CDR1 is LNHDA and CDR2 SQIVND (reference sequence). Trimming stripped 6 bases from V and 10 bases from J, with 16 bases between. The CDR3 extends over 13 amino acids. In DNA form, the CDR3 reads TGTGCCAGTAGCCTGGGACGCACTAAACCCCAGCATTTT. This translates into CASSLGRTKPQHF.

This clonotype was picked up a small number of times. The rearrangement joins TRBV7-6 to TRBJ2-3, with 15 bases matching TRBD2. Germline CDR1 is SGHVS and CDR2 is FNYEAQ. This CDR3 comprises 16 residues. J gave up 4 bases and V 5 bases, and 4 bases lay outside the gene matches. The CDR3 nucleotides read TGTGCCAGCAGCAGTCGGACTAGCGGGGGGGCAGATACGCAGTATTTT. It yields the protein CASSSRTSGGADTQYF.

The V and J genes are TRBV7-8 and TRBJ2-3, with D hard to call. This CDR3 spans 13 amino acids. The germline CDR1 and CDR2 sequences are SGHVS and FQNEAQ. V was shortened by 0 bases and J by 4 bases, with 5 bases between the two germline ends. The CDR3 reads CASSLALADTQYF. DNA for the CDR3: TGTGCCAGCAGCTTAGCGCTAGCAGATACGCAGTATTTT.

The table lists this clonotype with many counts. The chain carries TRBV7-9 and TRBJ2-1, with D possibly matching TRBD1 (5 bases). There are 13 residues in the CDR3. Germline CDR1 SEHNR, CDR2 FQNEAQ (reference sequence). V was shortened by 3 bases and J by 8 bases, with 11 bases between the two germline ends. The CDR3 bases are TGTGCCAGCAGCTTGGCCGACAGCTATGAGCAGTTCTTC. Translation: CASSLADSYEQFF.

This clonotype was seen repeatedly, ten times or more. V gene TRBV6-2 or TRBV6-3 combines with J gene TRBJ1-2; possibly TRBD1 for D (5 bases). V was cut by 0 bases and J by 0 bases, with 8 bases left in between. The CDR3 contains 15 residues. CDR1 and CDR2 from the germline V gene are MNHEY and SVGEGT. CDR3 bases: TGTGCCAGCAGTTACTCGGCGGGGCCTAACTATGGCTACACCTTC. It specifies CASSYSAGPNYGYTF.

Many counts were recorded for this clonotype. The chain recombines TRBV7-8 with TRBJ1-2, with D uncertain. This CDR3 comprises 15 residues. V lost 5 bases and J lost 4, with 17 bases in between. The germline gives CDR1 SGHVS, CDR2 FQNEAQ. CDR3 region: CASSPGLQTSYGYTF. The CDR3 region has the DNA TGTGCCAGCAGCCCAGGCCTCCAAACTTCCTATGGCTACACCTTC.

This chain links TRBV24-1 with TRBJ2-1, with 10 bases matching TRBD2. This CDR3 comprises 12 residues. V was clipped by 4 bases and J by 11 bases; unmatched bases: 1. In germline, CDR1 is KGHDR, CDR2 SFDVKD. The CDR3 nucleotides are TGTGCCACCAGTGAACTAGCGGGGAAGCAGTTCTTC. Protein: CATSELAGKQFF.

This clonotype was seen at least ten times. The CDR3 coding sequence is TGTGCCAGCAGCCAAACCGGGCCCCCCCTGGGTTACGAGCAGTACTTC. Amino acid sequence: CASSQTGPPLGYEQYF. The V call is TRBV7-2, the J call TRBJ2-7, with D unresolved. There are 16 residues in the CDR3. Between the trimmed V and J ends, which lost 5 bases and 4 bases, there was a span of 21 bases. The germline V gene encodes CDR1 SGHTA and CDR2 FQGNSA.

The table lists this clonotype with a few counts. This chain connects TRBV25-1 to TRBJ2-5; D ambiguous. The length of the CDR3 is 13 residues. Deletions cut 2 bases from V and 4 bases from J, with 8 bases between. Germline values: CDR1 MGHDK, CDR2 SYGVNS. The CDR3, as DNA: TGTGCCAGCAGTGAAGGCCAGCGAGAGACCCAGTACTTC. Its protein is CASSEGQRETQYF.

The chain joins TRBV10-3 to TRBJ2-3; D is unresolved. Germline V lookup: CDR1 ENHRY, CDR2 SYGVKD. The CDR3 contains 16 residues. With 3 bases removed from V and 0 bases from J, the gap between germline ends came to 13 bases. CDR3 DNA sequence: TGTGCCATCAGTGAAAGGTCTAATCCTAGCACAGATACGCAGTATTTT. It specifies CAISERSNPSTDTQYF.

This clonotype came up many times. V gene TRBV7-7 combines with J gene TRBJ2-7; TRBD1 matches at 10 bases. CDR1 is SSHAT, CDR2 FNYEAQ, per germline (reference sequence). The V segment lost 5 bases and the J segment 6 bases; nucleotides outside the gene matches: 4. The CDR3 is 13 amino acids. The CDR3 bases are TGTGCCAGCAGCGCGGACAGGGGGGGCGAGCAGTACTTC. Amino acids: CASSADRGGEQYF.

In its sample, this clonotype was seen many times. The CDR3 DNA follows: TGCAGTGCGCGACGGGACCTAAGCTCCTACAATGAGCAGTTCTTC. Translation: CSARRDLSSYNEQFF. The V call is TRBV20-1, the J call TRBJ2-1; D may correspond to TRBD1 or TRBD2 (5 bases each). CDR3 length equals 15 residues. Germline V gene data show CDR1 as DFQATT and CDR2 as SNEGSKA (reference sequence). Trimming removed 6 bases at V and 0 bases at J, with 15 bases between.

This clonotype has a count of ten or more. This chain connects TRBV7-9 to TRBJ1-6; D is undetermined. Trimming shortened V by 5 bases and J by 5 bases, and 4 bases separated the two germline ends. CDR1 and CDR2 from the germline V gene are SEHNR and FQNEAQ (reference sequence). The CDR3 has 12 amino acids. The CDR3 DNA reads as TGTGCCAGCAGCCGCGATAATTCACCCCTCCACTTT. Its translation is CASSRDNSPLHF. The full variable domain, in which reference TRBV7-9 and TRBJ1-6 provide the parts outside the CDR3, is DTGVSQNPRHKITKRGQNVTFRCDPISEHNRLYWYRQTLGQGPEFLTYFQNEAQLEKSRLLSDRFSAERPKGSFSTLEIQRTEQGDSAMYLCASSRDNSPLHFGNGTRLTVT.

J is TRBJ2-7 and V is TRBV19; maybe TRBD2 (5 bases). Per the germline V gene, CDR1 is LNHDA and CDR2 is SQIVND (reference sequence). V was clipped by 5 bases and J by 2 bases, with 10 bases between them. This CDR3 spans 13 amino acids. The CDR3 DNA reads as TGTGCCAGTAGTGGACTGGGGACCTACGAGCAGTACTTC. Amino acid sequence: CASSGLGTYEQYF.

The chain has TRBV9 and TRBJ2-2; 13 bases are shared with TRBD2. The trim removed 1 base at V and 7 bases at J, leaving 10 bases unmatched. CDR1 and CDR2 from the germline V gene are SGDLS and YYNGEE. The CDR3 sequence is 18 residues long. The CDR3 coding sequence is TGTGCCAGCAGCGTAAGCCCCGGACTAGCGGGGGAAGACGGGGAGCTGTTTTTT. Translation gives CASSVSPGLAGEDGELFF.

The chain couples TRBV5-1 to TRBJ1-3; TRBD1 matches at 7 bases. This CDR3 is built from 15 residues. With 2 bases clipped from V and 4 bases from J, the junction kept 6 bases outside the gene matches. The germline V gene has CDR1 SGHRS and CDR2 YFSETQ. The CDR3 is CASSFATGAGNTIYF. CDR3 DNA: TGCGCCAGCAGCTTTGCCACAGGGGCCGGAAACACCATATATTTT. The full variable domain, rest sourced from reference TRBV5-1 and TRBJ1-3, is KAGVTQTPRYLIKTRGQQVTLSCSPISGHRSVSWYQQTPGQGLQFLFEYFSETQRNKGNFPGRFSGRQFSNSRSEMNVSTLELGDSALYLCASSFATGAGNTIYFGEGSWLTVV.

This clonotype is medium-sized (0.01 to 0.1%) within its sample. CDR3 sequence (DNA): TGCGCCAGCAGCCTCCCGGGACTAGCGGGGGGCAATGAGCAGTTCTTC. Translation: CASSLPGLAGGNEQFF. The rearrangement uses TRBV5-1 and TRBJ2-1, with 15 nucleotides matching TRBD2. The ends lost 4 bases at V and 6 bases at J; junction bases unmatched: 5. This CDR3 has 16 amino acids. The germline CDR1 and CDR2 sequences are SGHRS and YFSETQ.

The CDR3 sequence is CASRDQGGLSTDTQYF. CDR3 DNA sequence: TGCGCCAGCAGAGATCAGGGCGGACTTAGCACAGATACGCAGTATTTT. The V gene is TRBV5-1, the J gene TRBJ2-3; either TRBD1 or TRBD2 may supply D (5 bases each). The ends were cut back, 5 bases at V and 0 bases at J, with 16 bases in the middle. Germline V gene data show CDR1 as SGHRS and CDR2 as YFSETQ. This CDR3 region has 16 residues.

A few counts support this clonotype. The gene calls are TRBV14 and TRBJ2-1; TRBD2 matches 8 bases. The junction had 4 bases not matched to a gene; V was cut back by 0 bases and J by 6 bases. Germline V gene sequence: CDR1 SGHDN, CDR2 FVKESK. The CDR3 has 15 amino acids. The CDR3: CASSQDAGLANEQFF. CDR3 in DNA: TGTGCCAGCAGCCAAGACGCTGGACTAGCCAATGAGCAGTTCTTC.

This clonotype was picked up many times. This rearrangement joins TRBV1 to TRBJ2-7; TRBD1, as called in the table, went unchecked against the DNA. TRBV1 has pseudogene status. CDR3 length equals 13 residues. In DNA form, the CDR3 reads TGCACCAGCAGCTCCTACAGGGACCACGAGCAGTACTTC. It translates to CTSSSYRDHEQYF.

This clonotype was seen more than once but under ten times. Germline and junction disagree at one end, which may indicate a read error. V and J are TRBV6-1 and TRBJ2-3; tentatively, D is TRBD2 (5 bases). There are 15 residues in the CDR3. Germline assignment: CDR1 MNHNS and CDR2 SASEGT. The CDR3 sequence is CVSSVSSGGRDTQYF. Here the CDR3 DNA reads TGTGTCAGCAGTGTCTCGAGCGGTGGTAGGGATACGCAGTATTTT.